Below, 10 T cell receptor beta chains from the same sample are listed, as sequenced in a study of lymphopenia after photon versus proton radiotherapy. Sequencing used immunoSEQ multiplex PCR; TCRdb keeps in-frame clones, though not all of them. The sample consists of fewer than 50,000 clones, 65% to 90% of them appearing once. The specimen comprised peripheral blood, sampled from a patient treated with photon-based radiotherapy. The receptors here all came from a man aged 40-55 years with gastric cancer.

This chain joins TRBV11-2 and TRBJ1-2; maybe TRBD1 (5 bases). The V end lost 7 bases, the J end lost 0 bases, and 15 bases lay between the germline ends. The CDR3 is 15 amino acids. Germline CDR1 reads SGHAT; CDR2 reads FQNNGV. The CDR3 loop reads CASNPGTQPNYGYTF. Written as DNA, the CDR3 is TGTGCCAGCAACCCCGGGACCCAACCTAACTATGGCTACACCTTC. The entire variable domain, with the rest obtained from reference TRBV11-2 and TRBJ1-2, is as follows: EAGVAQSPRYKIIEKRQSVAFWCNPISGHATLYWYQQILGQGPKLLIQFQNNGVVDDSQLPKDRFSAERLKGVDSTLKIQPAKLEDSAVYLCASNPGTQPNYGYTFGSGTRLTVV.

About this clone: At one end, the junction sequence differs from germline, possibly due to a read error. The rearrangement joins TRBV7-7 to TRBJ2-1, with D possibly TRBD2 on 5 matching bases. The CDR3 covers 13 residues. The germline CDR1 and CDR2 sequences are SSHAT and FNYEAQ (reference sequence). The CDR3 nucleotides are TGTGCTAGCAGCCCGGACGGGAACAATGAGCAGTTCTTC. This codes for CASSPDGNNEQFF.

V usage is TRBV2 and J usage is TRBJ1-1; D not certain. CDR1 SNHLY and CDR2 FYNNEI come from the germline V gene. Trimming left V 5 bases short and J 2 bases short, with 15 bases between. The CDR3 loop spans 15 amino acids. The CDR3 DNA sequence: TGTGCCAGCAGTAACCCTCGGGGTATCAACACTGAAGCTTTCTTT. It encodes CASSNPRGINTEAFF.

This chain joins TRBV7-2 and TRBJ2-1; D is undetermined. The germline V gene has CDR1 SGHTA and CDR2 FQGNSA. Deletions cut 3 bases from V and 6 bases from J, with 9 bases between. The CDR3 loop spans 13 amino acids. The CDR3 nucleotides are TGTGCCAGCAGCTTGGCCATTGGCAATGAGCAGTTCTTC. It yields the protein CASSLAIGNEQFF.

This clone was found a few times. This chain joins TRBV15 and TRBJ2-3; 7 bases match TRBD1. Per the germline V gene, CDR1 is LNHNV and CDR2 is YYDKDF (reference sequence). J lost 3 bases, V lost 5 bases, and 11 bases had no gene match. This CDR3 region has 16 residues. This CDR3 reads CATSQMGQRTTDTQYF. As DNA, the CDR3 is TGTGCCACCAGCCAAATGGGACAGCGGACGACAGATACGCAGTATTTT. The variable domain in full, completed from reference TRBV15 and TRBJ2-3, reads DAMVIQNPRYQVTQFGKPVTLSCSQTLNHNVMYWYQQKSSQAPKLLFHYYDKDFNNEADTPDNFQSRRPNTSFCFLDIRSPGLGDTAMYLCATSQMGQRTTDTQYFGPGTRLTVL.

CDR3 in amino acids: CASSLGLGSSYNEQFF. The CDR3 DNA reads TGTGCCAGCAGCTTAGGTCTGGGAAGCTCCTACAATGAGCAGTTCTTC. The chain recombines TRBV7-2 with TRBJ2-1, with unresolved D. The germline V and J ends were trimmed by 1 base and 0 bases, with 10 bases remaining between them. CDR3 size: 16 residues. Per germline, CDR1 SGHTA and CDR2 FQGNSA.

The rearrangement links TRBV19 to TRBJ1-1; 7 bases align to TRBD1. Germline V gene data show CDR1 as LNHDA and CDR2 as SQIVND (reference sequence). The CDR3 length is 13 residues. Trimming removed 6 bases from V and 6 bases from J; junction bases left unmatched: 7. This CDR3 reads CASRGQYPPEAFF. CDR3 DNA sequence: TGTGCCAGTAGGGGACAGTACCCACCTGAAGCTTTCTTT.

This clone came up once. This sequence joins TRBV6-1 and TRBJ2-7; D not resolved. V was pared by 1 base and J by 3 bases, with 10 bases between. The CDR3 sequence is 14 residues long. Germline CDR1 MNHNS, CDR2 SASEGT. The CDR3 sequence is CASSEVTYNYEQYF. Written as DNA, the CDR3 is TGTGCCAGCAGTGAAGTGACTTATAACTACGAGCAGTACTTC.

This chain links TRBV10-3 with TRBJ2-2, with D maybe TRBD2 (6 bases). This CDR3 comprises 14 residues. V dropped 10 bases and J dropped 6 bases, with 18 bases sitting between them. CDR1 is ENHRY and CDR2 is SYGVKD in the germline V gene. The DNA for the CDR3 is TGTGCCACCTTCCTGGGCCTAGCGCCCGGGGAGCTGTTTTTT. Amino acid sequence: CATFLGLAPGELFF.

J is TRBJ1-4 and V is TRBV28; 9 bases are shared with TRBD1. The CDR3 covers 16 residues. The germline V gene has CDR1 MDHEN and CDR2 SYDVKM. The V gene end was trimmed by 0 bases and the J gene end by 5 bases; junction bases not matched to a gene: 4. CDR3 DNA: TGTGCCAGCAGTTTATGGTCGGGGACAGGGAATGAAAAACTGTTTTTT. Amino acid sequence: CASSLWSGTGNEKLFF.